Below, 17 T cell receptor beta chains from the same sample are listed, as sequenced in a study of cytomegalovirus exposure and HLA in healthy donors. 60 Vbeta and 13 Jbeta primers were used in PCR. Sequenced by immunoSEQ multiplex PCR; TCRdb stores in-frame clones only, minus some. Found here are roughly 120,000 clones, less than 85% of them singletons; the top ten hold over 2%. Sequencing was performed on PBMCs. The receptors shown here come from a woman aged 35 to 49 in good health and CMV-seropositive.

This clone was counted only a few times. The rearrangement links TRBV7-2 to TRBJ1-2, with D possibly matching TRBD1 (6 bases). Germline values: CDR1 SGHTA, CDR2 FQGNSA. The CDR3 is 16 residues long. Trimming stripped 5 bases from V and 5 bases from J, with 21 bases between. This CDR3 is CASSPTPAGTTYGYTF. The CDR3 DNA sequence: TGTGCCAGCAGCCCAACCCCCGCCGGGACAACTTATGGCTACACCTTC. The variable domain in full, completed from reference TRBV7-2 and TRBJ1-2, reads GAGVSQSPSNKVTEKGKDVELRCDPISGHTALYWYRQSLGQGLEFLIYFQGNSAPDKSGLPSDRFSAERTGGSVSTLTIQRTQQEDSAVYLCASSPTPAGTTYGYTFGSGTRLTVV.

The J gene is TRBJ2-7, the V gene TRBV5-1; 14 nucleotides agree with TRBD2. V was pared by 6 bases and J by 6 bases, with 11 bases of the junction left unmatched. CDR3 length: 16 residues. CDR1 SGHRS and CDR2 YFSETQ come from the germline V gene. The chain's CDR3 is CASTDPGLAGDGEQYF. CDR3 nucleotides: TGCGCCAGCACCGATCCGGGACTAGCGGGAGATGGCGAGCAGTACTTC. Based on the CDR3 plus reference TRBV5-1 and TRBJ2-7, the full variable domain is KAGVTQTPRYLIKTRGQQVTLSCSPISGHRSVSWYQQTPGQGLQFLFEYFSETQRNKGNFPGRFSGRQFSNSRSEMNVSTLELGDSALYLCASTDPGLAGDGEQYFGPGTRLTVT.

The J gene is TRBJ2-2, the V gene TRBV5-3; TRBD2 might be the D (6 bases). TRBV5-3 is given ORF status, its function remaining uncertain. V lost 3 bases and J 5 bases, leaving 17 bases between the germline ends. The CDR3 loop spans 16 amino acids. The CDR3 coding sequence is TGTGCCAGAAGCTCGCTCGGGCGGGGCGAGACCGGGGAGCTGTTTTTT. Amino acid sequence: CARSSLGRGETGELFF.

This clone has just a few counts. The V call is TRBV5-8, the J call TRBJ1-1, with 7 bases fitting TRBD1. Trimming removed 4 bases from V and 0 bases from J; junction bases left unmatched: 6. CDR1 is SGHTS, CDR2 YDEGEE, per germline. CDR3 length: 15 amino acids. CDR3 sequence: CASSTGQVMNTEAFF. The CDR3 nucleotides read TGTGCCAGCAGCACAGGACAGGTCATGAACACTGAAGCTTTCTTT.

J is TRBJ2-1 and V is TRBV27; 7 bases are a match to TRBD2. The junction had 15 bases not matched to a gene; V was cut back by 8 bases and J by 8 bases. CDR3 length equals 15 residues. Per germline, CDR1 MNHEY and CDR2 SMNVEV (reference sequence). CDR3 sequence reads: CASGRAGLLIDEQFF. For the CDR3, the DNA is TGTGCCAGCGGCCGAGCGGGACTCCTAATCGATGAGCAGTTCTTC.

This clone was seen a handful of times. The CDR3 DNA sequence: TGTGCCTGGAAACTCACCGGCAGGGCCGATAATTCACCCCTCCACTTT. Its translation is CAWKLTGRADNSPLHF. The chain is built from TRBV30 and TRBJ1-6; D may be TRBD1 (5 bases). The germline V gene has CDR1 GTSNPN and CDR2 SVGIG (reference sequence). The CDR3 sequence is 16 residues long. V gave up 4 bases and J gave up 5 bases, with 18 bases separating them.

V and J are TRBV28 and TRBJ1-4; no clear D. Germline lookup yields CDR1 MDHEN and CDR2 SYDVKM. The V end lost 5 bases, the J end lost 0 bases, and 16 bases lay between the germline ends. This CDR3 spans 17 amino acids. The DNA for the CDR3 is TGTGCCAGCAGTCCGCATGACTTTACCTCAACTAATGAAAAACTGTTTTTT. This translates into CASSPHDFTSTNEKLFF. The full variable domain, its missing parts supplied by reference TRBV28 and TRBJ1-4, is DVKVTQSSRYLVKRTGEKVFLECVQDMDHENMFWYRQDPGLGLRLIYFSYDVKMKEKGDIPEGYSVSREKKERFSLILESASTNQTSMYLCASSPHDFTSTNEKLFFGSGTQLSVL.

This clone was seen more than once but under ten times. V is TRBV5-4 and J is TRBJ2-2; TRBD1 aligns across 12 bases. With 3 bases clipped from V and 4 bases from J, the junction kept 7 bases outside the gene matches. The CDR3 is made up of 17 amino acids. Germline assignment: CDR1 SGHNT and CDR2 YYREEE (reference sequence). The CDR3 loop is CASSSPRDRGLTGELFF. The DNA of the CDR3 is TGTGCCAGCAGCTCACCGCGGGACAGGGGGCTCACCGGGGAGCTGTTTTTT.

About this clone itself: This sample includes further DNA sequences coding for the same CDR3. The chain joins TRBV7-2 to TRBJ2-7, with 7 bases that match TRBD1. Germline CDR1 is SGHTA and CDR2 is FQGNSA. V shed 1 base and J 4 bases; nucleotides not matched to a gene: 4. This CDR3 spans 14 amino acids. The CDR3 region is CASSLGQGRYEQYF. CDR3 sequence (DNA): TGTGCCAGCAGCTTAGGACAGGGAAGATACGAGCAGTACTTC.

The chain carries TRBV4-1 and TRBJ2-1; TRBD2 agrees at 8 bases. Germline values: CDR1 MGHRA, CDR2 YSYEKL. With V trimmed by 1 base and J by 0 bases, 11 bases remained unmatched. The CDR3 has 19 amino acids. The CDR3 nucleotides are TGCGCCAGCAGCCAAGGGGGCCTCCGCGGGGGGAGCTCCTACAATGAGCAGTTCTTC. Residues: CASSQGGLRGGSSYNEQFF.

The J gene is TRBJ2-3, the V gene TRBV29-1, with 9 bases that match TRBD1. The CDR3 is 14 amino acids. CDR1 SQVTM and CDR2 ANQGSEA come from the germline V gene. The V segment lost 7 bases and the J segment 2 bases; nucleotides outside the gene matches: 7. The CDR3 reads CSERQGEYTDTQYF. Written as DNA, the CDR3 is TGCAGCGAAAGACAGGGGGAGTACACAGATACGCAGTATTTT.

The chain uses TRBV6-4 and TRBJ2-5; 12 positions agree with TRBD2. The length of the CDR3 is 15 residues. V was pared by 6 bases and J by 1 base, with 3 bases of the junction left unmatched. Per the germline V gene, CDR1 is MRHNA and CDR2 is SNTAGT. The CDR3 DNA reads as TGTGCCAGCAGCGCTAGCGGGGGGGGCCAAGAGACCCAGTACTTC. It encodes CASSASGGGQETQYF.

The table lists this clone with many counts. At one end the junction does not follow the germline gene, possibly because of a read error. The chain links TRBV4-3 to TRBJ1-2; 8 nucleotides agree with TRBD1. Germline V gene lookup returns CDR1 LGHNA and CDR2 YSLEER. The CDR3 totals 14 residues. CDR3 protein: CASSQDFGQGVLAF. The CDR3 nucleotides are TGCGCCAGCAGCCAAGATTTCGGACAGGGAGTTTTGGCCTTC.

This clone was seen more than once but under ten times. Germline and junction disagree at one end, which may indicate a read error. The rearrangement joins TRBV4-1 to TRBJ2-5; 7 bases are a match to TRBD2. Germline V lookup: CDR1 MGHRA, CDR2 YSYEKL. The CDR3 spans 16 residues. The CDR3 coding sequence is TGTGCCAGCAGCCAAGACCTAGCGGAACCTAAAGGGACCCAGTACTTC. It specifies CASSQDLAEPKGTQYF.

The chain combines TRBV18 with TRBJ2-3; TRBD2 is a possible D gene (5 bases). Trimming cost V 1 base and J 2 bases, with 10 bases left between them. The CDR3 is 15 residues long. Germline V gene lookup returns CDR1 KGHSH and CDR2 LQKENI. CDR3 DNA sequence: TGTGCCAGCTCACCACAAAGGGAGTCCACAGATACGCAGTATTTT. The encoded protein is CASSPQRESTDTQYF. Full variable domain (remainder filled in from reference TRBV18 and TRBJ2-3): NAGVMQNPRHLVRRRGQEARLRCSPMKGHSHVYWYRQLPEEGLKFMVYLQKENIIDESGMPKERFSAEFPKEGPSILRIQQVVRGDSAAYFCASSPQRESTDTQYFGPGTRLTVL.

CDR3 nucleotide sequence: TGTGCCAGCAGTTACTCCTCGGGCGGGTGGAATGAGCAGTTCTTC. It translates to CASSYSSGGWNEQFF. The V gene is TRBV6-5, the J gene TRBJ2-1, with D maybe TRBD2 (5 bases). Trimming stripped 0 bases from V and 7 bases from J, with 13 bases between. The length of the CDR3 is 15 residues. CDR1 is MNHEY and CDR2 is SVGAGI in the germline V gene.

This chain uses TRBV6-5 with TRBJ1-1, with D tentatively TRBD1 (5 bases). Trimming left V 2 bases short and J 7 bases short, with 8 bases between. There are 12 residues in the CDR3. Germline V gene sequence: CDR1 MNHEY, CDR2 SVGAGI. As DNA, the CDR3 is TGTGCCAGCAGTTACCTCGACAGTGAAGCTTTCTTT. It encodes CASSYLDSEAFF.